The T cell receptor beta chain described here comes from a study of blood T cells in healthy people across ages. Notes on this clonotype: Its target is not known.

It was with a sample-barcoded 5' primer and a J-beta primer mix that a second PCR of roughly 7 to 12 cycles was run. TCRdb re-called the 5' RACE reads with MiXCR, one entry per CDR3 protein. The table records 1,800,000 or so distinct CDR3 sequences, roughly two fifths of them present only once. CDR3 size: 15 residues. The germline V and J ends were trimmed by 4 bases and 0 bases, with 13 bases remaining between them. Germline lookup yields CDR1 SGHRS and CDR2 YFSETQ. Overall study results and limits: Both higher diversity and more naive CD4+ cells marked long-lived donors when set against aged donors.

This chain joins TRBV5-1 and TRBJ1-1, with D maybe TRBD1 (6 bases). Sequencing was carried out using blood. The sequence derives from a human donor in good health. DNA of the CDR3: TGCGCCAGCAGCACGCCGGGACAATTGAACACTGAAGCTTTCTTT. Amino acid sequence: CASSTPGQLNTEAFF.